Presented here are 19 T cell receptor beta chains from one specimen sequenced in a study of a mutant IDH1 vaccine in newly diagnosed glioma (dated by TCRdb to about 2021). The library was made by the immunoSEQ multiplex PCR assay. Drawn from immuneACCESS, this table holds only the in-frame rearrangements with V and J called that TCRdb kept. Clones are partly lost; checked studies trace under half to an unresolved V gene and leave the rest unexplained. This sample lists under 60,000 clones; over 75% were detected once. The ten largest clones take up around 4.7% of the sample. The sample's time point label, decoded: week 47, end of study. A 20-mer mutant IDH1 peptide at 300 micrograms in Montanide made up each vaccine dose, which was injected subcutaneously together with topical imiquimod. These receptors' antigens are unknown. This material consisted of PBMCs, taken from a glioma patient whose treatment included an IDH1 peptide vaccine. Source of these receptors: a middle-aged woman with glioma. Some clones in this sample may be carry-over from other donors' samples.

The table lists this clone with a few counts. The CDR3 loop reads CASSLQGLDGNTIYF. The CDR3 DNA is TGTGCCAGCAGCTTACAGGGGCTGGATGGAAACACCATATATTTT. J is TRBJ1-3 and V is TRBV5-4; 7 positions match TRBD1. J lost 3 bases, V lost 2 bases, and 5 bases had no gene match. CDR3 length equals 15 residues. Germline V lookup: CDR1 SGHNT, CDR2 YYREEE (reference sequence). The whole variable domain, filled in from reference TRBV5-4 and TRBJ1-3, reads ETGVTQSPTHLIKTRGQQVTLRCSSQSGHNTVSWYQQALGQGPQFIFQYYREEENGRGNFPPRFSGLQFPNYSSELNVNALELDDSALYLCASSLQGLDGNTIYFGEGSWLTVV.

V gene TRBV7-2 combines with J gene TRBJ2-3, with D possibly being TRBD1 (6 bases). The CDR3 has 15 residues. Between the trimmed V and J ends, which lost 1 base and 6 bases, there was a span of 14 bases. Germline V gene lookup returns CDR1 SGHTA and CDR2 FQGNSA. CDR3 loop: CASSLVQGLGDTQYF. The CDR3 coding sequence is TGTGCCAGCAGCTTAGTTCAGGGGCTGGGGGATACGCAGTATTTT.

This sequence joins TRBV18 and TRBJ2-5, with unresolved D. CDR1 is KGHSH, CDR2 LQKENI, per germline. CDR3 size: 15 residues. Trimming pared 4 bases from V and 4 bases from J, leaving 16 bases between. The CDR3 region has the DNA TGTGCCAGCTCACTCTTGTCCGGGTCCGGAGAGACCCAGTACTTC. Translated: CASSLLSGSGETQYF. Variable domain in full (rest from reference TRBV18 and TRBJ2-5): NAGVMQNPRHLVRRRGQEARLRCSPMKGHSHVYWYRQLPEEGLKFMVYLQKENIIDESGMPKERFSAEFPKEGPSILRIQQVVRGDSAAYFCASSLLSGSGETQYFGPGTRLLVL.

The chain employs TRBV30 and TRBJ1-2; D ambiguous. The CDR3 loop spans 10 amino acids. Trimming stripped 8 bases from V and 5 bases from J, with 9 bases between. Germline CDR1 reads GTSNPN; CDR2 reads SVGIG (reference sequence). DNA for the CDR3: TGTGCCGTGGAAACTTATGGCTACACCTTC. Translated, it gives CAVETYGYTF.

The rearrangement joins TRBV7-2 to TRBJ2-2; 10 bases align to TRBD2. The CDR3 has 16 amino acids. CDR1 is SGHTA, CDR2 FQGNSA, per germline. The J segment lost 2 bases and the V segment lost 5 bases, leaving 5 bases of the junction unmatched. The CDR3 sequence is CASSLKRGGNTGELFF. CDR3 sequence (DNA): TGTGCCAGCAGCCTAAAGCGGGGGGGAAACACCGGGGAGCTGTTTTTT.

The gene calls are TRBV10-2 and TRBJ1-5; 10 nucleotides line up with TRBD1. Germline V gene data show CDR1 as WSHSY and CDR2 as SAAADI. This CDR3 is built from 15 residues. The junction had 7 bases not matched to a gene; V was cut back by 6 bases and J by 5 bases. As DNA, the CDR3 is TGCGCCAGCAGCGGAAGCGGGACAGGGGATCAGCCCCAGCATTTT. Translated, it gives CASSGSGTGDQPQHF.

This clone was seen only a few times. This chain links TRBV11-1 with TRBJ1-5; TRBD1 is a possible D gene (5 bases). Germline assignment: CDR1 SGHAT and CDR2 FQDESV (reference sequence). The CDR3 is 11 amino acids. V was shortened by 8 bases and J by 11 bases, with 13 bases between the two germline ends. The CDR3 loop reads CASSWGGAQHF. DNA of the CDR3: TGTGCCAGCTCCTGGGGGGGTGCCCAGCATTTT.

With respect to this clone: Other DNA sequences from this sample encode an identical CDR3 as well. The chain uses TRBV6-1 and TRBJ2-7; D unclear. This CDR3 region has 14 residues. The V and J ends lost 5 bases and 1 base respectively, with 12 bases between them. Looked up from germline, CDR1 is MNHNS and CDR2 is SASEGT. The CDR3 here is CASSPRTDSYEQYF. For the CDR3, the DNA is TGTGCCAGCAGTCCCCGGACCGATTCCTACGAGCAGTACTTC.

The chain couples TRBV7-6 to TRBJ2-1; D gene ambiguous. Germline V gives CDR1 SGHVS, CDR2 FNYEAQ. The CDR3 spans 14 residues. With 5 bases removed from V and 4 bases from J, the gap between germline ends came to 12 bases. The chain's CDR3 is CASSPGPLYNEQFF. CDR3 nucleotide sequence: TGTGCCAGCAGCCCCGGGCCACTATACAATGAGCAGTTCTTC.

The chain carries TRBV6-5 and TRBJ2-7; D may be TRBD1 (5 bases). Germline V gene data show CDR1 as MNHEY and CDR2 as SVGAGI. V lost 0 bases and J 0 bases, leaving 6 bases between the germline ends. The CDR3 spans 14 residues. CDR3 in DNA: TGTGCCAGCAGTTACTCAGGGGACTCCTACGAGCAGTACTTC. This gives the protein CASSYSGDSYEQYF.

With regard to this clone: This sequence may be a read error, since a much larger clone differs from it by one base. The rearrangement joins TRBV30 to TRBJ1-1, with a weak D call TRBD1 (5 bases). The germline CDR1 and CDR2 sequences are GTSNPN and SVGIG (reference sequence). The CDR3 consists of 13 residues. The CDR3 sequence: CAWSEEGNTGAFF. The DNA for the CDR3 is TGTGCCTGGAGTGAGGAGGGGAACACTGGAGCTTTCTTT.

This clone was seen only once. V is TRBV4-1 and J is TRBJ2-7; 8 bases map to TRBD1. J lost 4 bases, V lost 3 bases, and 8 bases had no gene match. CDR1 and CDR2 (germline): MGHRA, YSYEKL. This CDR3 region has 15 residues. The CDR3 here is CASSHMDRVGYEQYF. The CDR3 DNA sequence: TGCGCCAGCAGCCATATGGACAGGGTAGGGTACGAGCAGTACTTC.

The chain uses TRBV4-3 and TRBJ2-7, with TRBD1 matching 11 bases. Unmatched junction bases numbered 8, after V lost 1 base and J lost 3 bases. The CDR3 runs 17 residues. Germline CDR1 and CDR2: LGHNA and YSLEER. The CDR3 DNA is TGCGCCAGCAGCCAAGTCGCCGGGACAGGGGGAATCTACGAGCAGTACTTC. Its translation is CASSQVAGTGGIYEQYF.

This clone was seen a single time. In DNA, the CDR3 is TGTGCCAGCAGCTTGGGCAATTTTCAGTCAGGAGATACGCAGTATTTT. This gives the protein CASSLGNFQSGDTQYF. This chain uses TRBV5-4 with TRBJ2-3; D is unresolved. The V gene lost 0 bases and the J gene lost 5 bases, with 16 bases spanning the gap. CDR3 length: 16 amino acids. From germline, CDR1 is SGHNT and CDR2 YYREEE (reference sequence).

The chain links TRBV9 to TRBJ2-3; D not resolved. The CDR3 runs to 17 residues. V was cut by 6 bases and J by 0 bases, with 20 bases left in between. Looked up from germline, CDR1 is SGDLS and CDR2 is YYNGEE. The CDR3 DNA reads as TGTGCCAGCACACCCCCTTTTGAGGCGGCTAGCACAGATACGCAGTATTTT. The encoded protein is CASTPPFEAASTDTQYF.

This clone was observed a few times. The chain employs TRBV11-2 and TRBJ1-5; D is unresolved. CDR3 length: 14 residues. The V gene lost 1 base and the J gene lost 7 bases, with 11 bases spanning the gap. Germline CDR1 SGHAT, CDR2 FQNNGV. CDR3 DNA: TGTGCCAGCAGCTTAGGGAGGACCGGACAGCCCCAGCATTTT. It encodes CASSLGRTGQPQHF.

This chain joins TRBV18 and TRBJ1-1; 10 nucleotides agree with TRBD1. There are 14 residues in the CDR3. Trimming removed 4 bases from V and 6 bases from J; junction bases left unmatched: 5. Per germline, CDR1 KGHSH and CDR2 LQKENI. The CDR3 is CASSRDRGSSEAFF. The CDR3 coding sequence is TGTGCCAGCTCACGGGACAGGGGCTCATCTGAAGCTTTCTTT.

This clone was observed a single time. The chain links TRBV5-1 to TRBJ2-2, with 8 bases that match TRBD2. Germline values: CDR1 SGHRS, CDR2 YFSETQ. The length of the CDR3 is 16 residues. V gave up 1 base and J gave up 7 bases; unmatched junction bases: 9. The CDR3 loop reads CASSLTNREGVGELFF. DNA of the CDR3: TGCGCCAGCAGCTTGACCAACCGGGAGGGTGTCGGGGAGCTGTTTTTT. Variable domain in full (rest from reference TRBV5-1 and TRBJ2-2): KAGVTQTPRYLIKTRGQQVTLSCSPISGHRSVSWYQQTPGQGLQFLFEYFSETQRNKGNFPGRFSGRQFSNSRSEMNVSTLELGDSALYLCASSLTNREGVGELFFGEGSRLTVL.

CDR3 nucleotides: TGCGCCAGCACCCCCCAGAGTCCCGGCACCGGGGAGCTGTTTTTT. It is translated as CASTPQSPGTGELFF. V gene TRBV5-1 combines with J gene TRBJ2-2; D gene ambiguous. Per germline, CDR1 SGHRS and CDR2 YFSETQ. V lost 6 bases, J lost 4 bases, and 16 bases lay in between. The CDR3 spans 15 residues.